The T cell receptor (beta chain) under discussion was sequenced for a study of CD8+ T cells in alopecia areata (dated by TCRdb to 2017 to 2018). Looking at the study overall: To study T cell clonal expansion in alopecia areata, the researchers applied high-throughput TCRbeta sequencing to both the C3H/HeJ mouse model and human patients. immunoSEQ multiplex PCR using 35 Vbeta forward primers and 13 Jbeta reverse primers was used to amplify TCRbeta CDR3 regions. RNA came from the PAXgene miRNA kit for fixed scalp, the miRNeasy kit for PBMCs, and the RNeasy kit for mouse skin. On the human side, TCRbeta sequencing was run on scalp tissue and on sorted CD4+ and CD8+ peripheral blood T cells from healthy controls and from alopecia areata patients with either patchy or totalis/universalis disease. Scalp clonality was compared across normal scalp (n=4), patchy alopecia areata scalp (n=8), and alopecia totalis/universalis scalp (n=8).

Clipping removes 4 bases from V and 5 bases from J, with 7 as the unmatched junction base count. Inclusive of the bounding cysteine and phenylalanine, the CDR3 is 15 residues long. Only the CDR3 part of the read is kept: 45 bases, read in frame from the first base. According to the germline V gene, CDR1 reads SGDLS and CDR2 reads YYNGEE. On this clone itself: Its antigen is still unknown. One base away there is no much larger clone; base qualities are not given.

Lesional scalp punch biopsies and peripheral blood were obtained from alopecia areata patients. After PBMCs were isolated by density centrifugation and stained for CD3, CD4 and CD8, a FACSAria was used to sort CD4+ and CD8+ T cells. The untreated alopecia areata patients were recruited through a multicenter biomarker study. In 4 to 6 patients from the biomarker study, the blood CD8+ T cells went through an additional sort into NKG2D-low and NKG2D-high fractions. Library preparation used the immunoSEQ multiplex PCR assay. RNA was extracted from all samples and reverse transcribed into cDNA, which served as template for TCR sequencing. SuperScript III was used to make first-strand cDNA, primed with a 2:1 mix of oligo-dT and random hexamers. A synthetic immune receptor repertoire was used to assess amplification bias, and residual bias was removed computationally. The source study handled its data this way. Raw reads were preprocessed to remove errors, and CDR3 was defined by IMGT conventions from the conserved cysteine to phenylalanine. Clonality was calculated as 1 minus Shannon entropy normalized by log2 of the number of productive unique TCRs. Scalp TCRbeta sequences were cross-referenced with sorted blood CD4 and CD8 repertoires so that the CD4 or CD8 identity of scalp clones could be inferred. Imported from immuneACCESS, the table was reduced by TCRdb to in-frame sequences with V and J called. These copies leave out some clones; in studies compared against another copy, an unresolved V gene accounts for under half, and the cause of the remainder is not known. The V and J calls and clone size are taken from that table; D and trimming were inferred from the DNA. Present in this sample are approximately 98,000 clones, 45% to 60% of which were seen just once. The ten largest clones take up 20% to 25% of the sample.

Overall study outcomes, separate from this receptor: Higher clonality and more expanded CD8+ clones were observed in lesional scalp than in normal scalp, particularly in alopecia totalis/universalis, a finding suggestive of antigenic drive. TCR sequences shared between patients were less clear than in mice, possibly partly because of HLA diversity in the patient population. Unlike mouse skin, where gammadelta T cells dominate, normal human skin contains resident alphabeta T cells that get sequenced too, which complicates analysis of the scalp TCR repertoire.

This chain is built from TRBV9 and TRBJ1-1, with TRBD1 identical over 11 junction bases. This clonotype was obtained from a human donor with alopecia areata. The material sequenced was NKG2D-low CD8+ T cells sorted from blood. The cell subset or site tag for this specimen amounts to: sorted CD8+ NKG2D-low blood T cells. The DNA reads TGTGCCAGCAGCCGGACAGGGGGCGCGGGGACTGAAGCTTTCTTT. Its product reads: CASSRTGGAGTEAFF.